Shown below are 8 T cell receptor beta chains from a single sample sequenced in a study of T cell responses to AZD1222 COVID-19 vaccine. Measured with immunoSEQ multiplex PCR; TCRdb has only the in-frame clones, and not every one. The sample has about 140,000 clones; about 88% are singletons. Sequencing used peripheral blood, obtained on day 0 of AZD1222 vaccination. The receptors here all came from an adult in good health.

CDR3 amino acids: CSASKVQGVREQYF. In DNA, the CDR3 is TGCAGTGCTAGTAAGGTACAGGGTGTACGCGAGCAGTACTTC. The rearrangement links TRBV20-1 to TRBJ2-7; D is possibly TRBD1 (6 bases). The CDR3 sequence is 14 residues long. Germline CDR1 reads DFQATT; CDR2 reads SNEGSKA (reference sequence). V was clipped by 3 bases and J by 6 bases, with 18 bases between them.

The rearrangement uses TRBV15 and TRBJ1-4; D not certain. CDR1 is LNHNV, CDR2 YYDKDF, per germline (reference sequence). The CDR3 covers 15 residues. V was cut by 1 base and J by 1 base, with 7 bases left in between. CDR3 loop: CATSRGPGTNEKLFF. For the CDR3, the DNA is TGTGCCACCAGCAGAGGCCCCGGAACTAATGAAAAACTGTTTTTT.

This sequence joins TRBV6-5 and TRBJ2-1; TRBD2 matches at 9 bases. Trimming took 6 bases from V and 6 from J; bases not matched to a gene: 3. CDR1 is MNHEY and CDR2 is SVGAGI in the germline V gene. CDR3 length: 13 residues. CDR3 sequence reads: CASRGTSPNEQFF. In DNA, the CDR3 is TGTGCCAGCAGGGGGACTAGCCCCAATGAGCAGTTCTTC.

This sequence joins TRBV18 and TRBJ2-5, with no clear D. Germline CDR1 reads KGHSH; CDR2 reads LQKENI. The germline V and J ends were trimmed by 1 base and 5 bases, with 8 bases remaining between them. The CDR3 length is 13 residues. Written as DNA, the CDR3 is TGTGCCAGCTCACCACAGCAGGTCGAGACCCAGTACTTC. This encodes CASSPQQVETQYF.

The chain uses TRBV19 and TRBJ2-7; TRBD1 matches 9 bases. Trimming removed 5 bases from V and 4 bases from J; junction bases left unmatched: 6. The CDR3 is made up of 14 amino acids. The V gene's germline CDR1 is LNHDA and CDR2 SQIVND (reference sequence). Here the CDR3 reads CASSPGQGAYEQYF. The CDR3 DNA reads as TGTGCCAGTAGTCCGGGACAGGGTGCTTACGAGCAGTACTTC.

This chain uses TRBV5-1 with TRBJ1-3; D uncertain. The CDR3 is made up of 14 amino acids. Germline values: CDR1 SGHRS, CDR2 YFSETQ. V was trimmed by 2 bases and J by 0 bases, leaving 6 bases between them. The CDR3: CASSFEGSGNTIYF. The CDR3 DNA sequence: TGCGCCAGCAGCTTTGAGGGCTCTGGAAACACCATATATTTT.

This clone was detected only a few times. The chain combines TRBV6-2 or TRBV6-3 with TRBJ2-7; D is unclear. The germline V gene encodes CDR1 MNHEY and CDR2 SVGEGT. Deletions cut 4 bases from V and 4 bases from J, with 11 bases between. The CDR3 is 13 residues long. Here the CDR3 DNA reads TGTGCCAGCAGTTGGGATCCAAATTACGAGCAGTACTTC. Translating it yields CASSWDPNYEQYF.

The J gene is TRBJ2-7, the V gene TRBV5-4, with 12 bases fitting TRBD2. The CDR3 loop spans 15 amino acids. V lost 2 bases, J lost 7 bases, and 7 bases stayed unmatched. CDR1 and CDR2 from the germline V gene are SGHNT and YYREEE (reference sequence). The CDR3 is CASSFRLAGAREQYF. The CDR3, as DNA: TGTGCCAGCAGCTTTAGACTAGCGGGGGCGAGGGAGCAGTACTTC.